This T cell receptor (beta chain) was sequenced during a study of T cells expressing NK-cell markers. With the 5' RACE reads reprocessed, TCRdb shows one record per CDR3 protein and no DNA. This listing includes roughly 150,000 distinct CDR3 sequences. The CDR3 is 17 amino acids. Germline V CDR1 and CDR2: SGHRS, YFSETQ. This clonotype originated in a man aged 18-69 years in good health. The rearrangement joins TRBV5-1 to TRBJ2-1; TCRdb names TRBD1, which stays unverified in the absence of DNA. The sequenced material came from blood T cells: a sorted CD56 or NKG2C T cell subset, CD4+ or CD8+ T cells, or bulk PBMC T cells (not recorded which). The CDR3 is CASIPGGAAGGYNEQFF.